A single T cell receptor (beta chain) is shown here with its context. Its target is unknown. This specimen comes from a study of cytomegalovirus exposure and HLA in healthy donors. In the study overall: Earlier sequencing of about 200 million T cells yielded around 100 million unique TCR beta sequences. Within the Caucasian-associated ancestry cluster were 81% of the 398 genotyped donors. Study observations and caveats: CMV serostatus alone was available as immune exposure information. The productive fraction for most TCR beta V segments was about 90% or about 30% in an earlier analysis.

Trimming shortened V by 7 bases and J by 10 bases, and 28 bases separated the two germline ends. CDR1 is MNHNY, CDR2 SVGAGI, per germline (reference sequence). The CDR3 runs to 16 residues. The primer mix had 60 Vbeta and 13 Jbeta primers. Sequencing used immunoSEQ multiplex PCR; TCRdb keeps in-frame clones, though not all of them. This sample's table reports over 110,000 clones. The gene calls are TRBV6-6 and TRBJ1-2; D unresolved. Input material: PBMCs. This receptor was identified in a male donor in good health and CMV-seronegative. CDR3 protein: CASMPSGGQYPQVYTF. Written as DNA, the CDR3 is TGTGCCAGCATGCCGAGCGGAGGCCAATACCCCCAAGTCTACACCTTC.